This T cell receptor (beta chain) originates from a study of a mutant IDH1 vaccine in newly diagnosed glioma. Study overall: Vaccination was launched 4-6 weeks after radiotherapy alone, or with temozolomide cycles. Patients under treatment included about 60% males and about 40% females and had a mean age of around 43 years.

On this clone: Antigen: not known.

Overall study results and limits: Seemingly, pseudoprogression had no relation to changes in the top peripheral T cell clonotypes.

Indicated time point: week 47, end of study. The investigators gave 300 ug of mutant IDH1 20-mer peptide in each vaccine dose, together with topical imiquimod. Astrocytomas that were new, WHO grade 3 or 4, IDH1-mutant and ATRX-lost were present in the donors. The germline V and J ends were trimmed by 4 bases and 5 bases, with 14 bases remaining between them. CDR3 size: 14 residues. The germline gives CDR1 SGHDN, CDR2 FVKESK. Only in-frame clones appear in the TCRdb table, and some are missing; sequencing was by immunoSEQ multiplex PCR. The sample records some 87,000 clones, 81% being singletons. The V call is TRBV14, the J call TRBJ2-5; the D call may be TRBD1 or TRBD2 (5 bases each). This specimen was PBMCs, taken from a glioma patient whose treatment included an IDH1 peptide vaccine. This clonotype was obtained from a middle-aged man with glioma. The CDR3 is CASSRFRDGETQYF. The CDR3 region has the DNA TGTGCCAGCAGCCGATTCCGGGACGGGGAGACCCAGTACTTC.